This T cell receptor (beta chain) was identified in a study of blood T cells in healthy people across ages. The wider study: Per two T cells, about one barcoded beta molecule was captured through template switching.

The authors ran a second PCR of about 6 to 11 cycles using a sample-barcoded 5' primer and a J-beta primer mix. From the 5' RACE reads, TCRdb called clonotypes with MiXCR, one entry per CDR3 protein. This table holds around 990,000 distinct CDR3 sequences, more than 30% found once. Healthy Russian Caucasian donors spanned ages roughly 6 to 100 years. CDR1 and CDR2 from the germline V gene are SGDLS and YYNGEE. This CDR3 comprises 17 residues. About this clonotype itself: No antigen is known for it. A read error may produce the germline difference seen at one junction end.

Study findings and constraints: Expanded clonotype shifts may have been confounded, as the donors had an unknown CMV status.

The rearrangement joins TRBV9 to TRBJ2-6, with TRBD1 matching 9 bases. This sequence originates from a man between 18 and 29 years old in good health. What was sequenced was blood. CDR3: CAGSFGQGIAGANVLTF. The CDR3 DNA reads as TGTGCCGGCAGCTTTGGACAGGGGATAGCTGGGGCCAACGTCCTGACTTTC.